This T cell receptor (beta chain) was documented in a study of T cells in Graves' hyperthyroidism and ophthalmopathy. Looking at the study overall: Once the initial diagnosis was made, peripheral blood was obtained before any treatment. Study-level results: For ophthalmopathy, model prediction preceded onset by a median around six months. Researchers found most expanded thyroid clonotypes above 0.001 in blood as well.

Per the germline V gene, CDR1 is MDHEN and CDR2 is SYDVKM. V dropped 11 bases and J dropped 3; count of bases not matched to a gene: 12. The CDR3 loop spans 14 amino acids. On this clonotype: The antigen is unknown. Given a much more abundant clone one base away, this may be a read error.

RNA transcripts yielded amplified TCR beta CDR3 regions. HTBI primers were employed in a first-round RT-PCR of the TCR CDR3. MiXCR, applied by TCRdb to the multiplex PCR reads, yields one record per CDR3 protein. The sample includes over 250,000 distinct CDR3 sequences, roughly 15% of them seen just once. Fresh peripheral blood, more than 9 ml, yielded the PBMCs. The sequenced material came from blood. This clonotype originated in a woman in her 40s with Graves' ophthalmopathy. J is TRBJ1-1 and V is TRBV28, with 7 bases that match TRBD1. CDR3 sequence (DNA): TGTGCCGGAAAAACAGGGGACGCGGACACTGAAGCTTTCTTT. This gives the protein CAGKTGDADTEAFF.